The text below deals with one T cell receptor (beta chain). This entry comes from a study of low-dose radiotherapy and immunotherapy resistance in tumors. Background on the study: Each patient was administered nivolumab intravenously at 240 mg, which was a flat dose, every two weeks, along with intravenous ipilimumab at 1 mg/kg every six weeks.

This CDR3 is built from 14 residues. The germline CDR1 and CDR2 sequences are MGHRA and YSYEKL. V gave up 0 bases and J gave up 4 bases, with 9 bases separating them. Covering alpha and beta chains, TRAV- and TRBV-specific primers were used for the first-strand cDNA. The PCR that amplified TCRs ran for around 20 cycles, relying on a constant-region primer and a V-primer adapter. TCRdb fed the reads into MiXCR, producing one record per CDR3 protein. The sample yields about 7,100 distinct CDR3 sequences, around 50% seen once. This receptor was identified in a human donor with advanced metastatic prostate, ovarian, gallbladder or colorectal cancer (not recorded which). This table probably holds off-target reads from a library built for another chain. V is TRBV4-1 and J is TRBJ1-2, with D unresolved. The CDR3 sequence: CASSQEEGPYGYTF. Here the CDR3 DNA reads TGCGCCAGCAGCCAAGAGGAAGGCCCCTATGGCTACACCTTC.